The T cell receptor beta chain under discussion was sequenced for a study of cytomegalovirus exposure and HLA in healthy donors (dated by TCRdb to about 2017). Background on the whole study: An earlier analysis of several hundred of the donors reported under 300 Gb of sequence data and roughly 120 million unique TCR beta sequences obtained from 180 million or so T cells. Because of strong linkage in the cohort, a few DR-DQ haplotypes were treated as single units for association and clustering. A later analysis re-examined previously published TCR beta repertoires from around 670 donors and added high-resolution HLA genotyping to investigate patterns of TCR occurrence. In an earlier analysis of roughly 580 of the donors, high-throughput TCR beta sequencing was used to judge whether each TCR beta V gene segment behaved as functional or pseudogenic. The T cell repertoires of roughly 660 subjects were profiled by immunosequencing and related to cytomegalovirus serostatus. A later genetic analysis used genome-wide SNP genotypes for about three fifths of the roughly 700 donors, treating that subset as a discovery cohort. The study was designed to test whether signatures of past pathogen exposure could be identified by cataloging public T cell receptors. Every repertoire in the discovery cohort had been generated on one and the same sequencing platform. A separate validation cohort of 100 to 150 different subjects was used in addition to the 666-subject first cohort. Of the 350 to 400 genotyped donors, around 81% fell in the genetic ancestry cluster associated with self-reported Caucasian donors. On average, about 240,000 unique TCR beta nucleotide sequences were sequenced per donor among a few hundred genotyped donors of the cohort, with 15% to 20% of those sequences being non-productive. Donor age, sex, ethnicity and CMV serostatus were compiled alongside the repertoire data. Both class I and class II loci were covered by HLA typing, at four-digit resolution. The number of typed donors differed by locus: about 620-640 for A, B, C, DRB1 and DQB1; 500 to 550 for DQA1; 600 to 610 for DPA1; and some 470 for DPB1. High-throughput TCR immunosequencing, statistical association of individual TCRs with disease status, and machine learning were combined to predict cytomegalovirus infection status. An early release that covered about 640 HLA-typed donors contained about 300 gigabases of sequencing data and tens of millions of unique TCR sequences. In the later analysis, no new phenotypic data were used to find candidate immune exposures; instead, reliance was placed on TCR beta sequences and their occurrence across donors.

A word on this clone: Its antigen has not been determined. No per-base quality is available; no much larger clone lies one base away.

The cohort comprised hundreds of healthy bone marrow donors. All cohort members were sampled while nominally healthy, although unrecorded immune exposures were likely present. The donor tested CMV seronegative and was one of the 352 seronegative cohort members. Every donor gave a peripheral blood sample, and the peripheral blood mononuclear cells from that sample were used for TCR beta sequencing. Genomic DNA extraction from the blood cell samples was performed with the Qiagen DNeasy Blood Extraction Kit. V is shortened by 8 bases, J by 8 bases, and the region joining them spans 9 bases. CDR1 and CDR2, per the germline V gene, are SNHLY and FYNNEI. Measured from the cysteine to the phenylalanine, the CDR3 is 10 residues long. CDR3 DNA is the only sequence kept; it has 30 bases, read in frame from the first base. Overall study results and their limits: Immune exposure information for the cohort was limited to CMV serostatus. The presence/absence analyses assumed that sequencing depth was roughly uniform across donors, and that assumption may not be true. Because counts were too low, 15 to 20 rarely observed V segments, including chromosome 9 orphons, were excluded from the earlier analysis of several hundred of the donors. A further reported finding was that TCR beta sequences accurately predicted the HLA-A and HLA-B alleles for most subjects in the first cohort. Cytomegalovirus status was reported to be diagnosed by the classifier with high specificity and sensitivity in both the original and validation cohorts. Compared with the approximately 700-donor mean, donors in an Asian-associated ancestry cluster had fewer N-insertions in productive TCRs, according to a later genetic analysis. The 87-base-pair reads could not distinguish some IMGT-functional V segments, including TRBV6-2 and TRBV6-3, so those segments were excluded. When HLA alleles, especially DR and DQ, strongly co-occurred, TCR associations were difficult to assign to individual alleles. In a later analysis, most CMV-associated TCR beta chains were found to appear HLA-restricted, with HLA associations seemingly driven largely by CMV exposure. A cluster of highly shared sequence variants was judged likely to represent a technical artifact of the sequencing pipeline. Across donors, most TCR sequences were observed very rarely, whereas some public TCRs were present in many individuals. Only TCR beta chains were sequenced in this cohort, and the absence of alpha or paired-chain data limited detectable features. In vitro tests confirmed that a few of the cytomegalovirus-associated TCR beta chains recognize cytomegalovirus antigens. Because HLA typing was missing for some donors at each locus, association tests included only the typed subset. A later analysis found that HLA-associated TCR beta chains were more clonally expanded and had lower generation probabilities than equally common non-associated chains. It was suggested by the authors that the approach could potentially be generalized to other disease states and immunological phenotypes. A later analysis associated about 18,000 TCR beta sequences with specific HLA alleles at a false discovery rate of 0.05. Broadly in line with IMGT annotations, most TCR beta V segments showed up in productive rearrangements about 87% or about 30% of the time in an earlier analysis of several hundred of the donors. Correlated functional status among segregating V segments might be attributable to linkage disequilibrium, but an unknown experimental factor could not be ruled out. According to a later analysis, TCR association rates differed among HLA loci, with DRB1 alleles showing the most associated TCRs and HLA-C alleles showing the fewest. Several of the top co-occurrence clusters appeared to be linked to parvovirus B19, influenza, CMV and Epstein-Barr virus, according to a later analysis. An association between a missense DCLRE1C variant and V-gene and J-gene trimming of TCR beta chains was found in a later genetic analysis and replicated in an independent cohort. A total of fewer than 200 TCR beta chains were listed by the study as associated with cytomegalovirus.

The method behind the library was the immunoSEQ multiplex PCR assay. A mixture of 60 forward primers for TCR Vbeta segments and 13 reverse primers for TCR Jbeta segments was used in the multiplex PCR. The CDR3 region of rearranged TCR beta genes was amplified from genomic DNA by a multiplex PCR assay. Amplified TCR beta libraries were sequenced as 87-base-pair reads on the Illumina HiSeq System. Processing in the source paper ran as follows. A later analysis counted tens of millions of unique TCR beta chains across the 550 to 700 repertoires, and roughly 9.9 million of these chains were shared by at least two donors. To remove PCR and sequencing errors, raw reads were error-corrected and collapsed into unique sequences using a nearest-neighbor algorithm that merged closely related sequences. CDR3 sequences were aligned to IMGT reference sequences to assign V, D and J gene segments. Each retained sequence needed at least a six-nucleotide match to both a V gene segment and a J gene segment. A rearrangement counted as productive if the CDR3 had no stop codons and remained in frame with V and J, and every other rearrangement counted as non-productive. CDR3 was defined according to IMGT convention as the region running from the second conserved V-encoded cysteine to the conserved J-encoded phenylalanine. In an earlier analysis of around 540 of the donors, sequences lacking an unambiguous match to a single V gene segment were excluded. An earlier analysis of fewer than 650 of the donors classified V segments as functional when productive rearrangements were above 56.7% and as segregating when the standard deviation between donors was above 5%. To diagnose cytomegalovirus status from the catalog of TCR beta chain sequences, a statistical classification framework was built. V and J gene assignment, in a later analysis, came from comparing TCR nucleotide sequences with IMGT/GENE-DB human TR gene sequences. The TCRdist pipeline was used in a later analysis to assign CDR3 sequences and most-parsimonious VDJ recombination scenarios. In a later analysis, each TCR beta chain was defined by its CDR3 amino acid sequence together with its V-gene family, and reads without a unique V-gene family were excluded. As a way to deal with suspected cross-contamination and a sequencing artifact, a later analysis dropped hundreds of nucleotide sequences that were highly shared and had low generation probability. In a later analysis, a clonal expansion index was calculated for each public chain from normalized within-repertoire ranks of inferred template counts. In a later analysis, generation probabilities were computed using a VDJ recombination model fitted to out-of-frame rearrangements, and the results were checked against IGoR. A later analysis scored TCR-TCR, TCR-HLA and TCR-CMV co-occurrence with hypergeometric tests, applying a repertoire-size bias correction to TCR pairs. To estimate false discovery rates, a later analysis permuted the HLA or CMV assignments 20 times. In a later analysis, co-occurring TCRs were grouped using DBSCAN, with TCRdist sequence similarity added in when clustering inside HLA-allele-positive subsets. For co-occurrence clustering, repertoires with fewer than 30,000 or more than 120,000 public chains were excluded, along with 4 to 6 repertoires with anomalous nucleotide sharing. The immuneACCESS repertoire file appears here via TCRdb, limited to in-frame rearrangements. These files lack a portion of the clones; in checked studies, under half of the deficit traces to unresolved V genes, and the cause of the others is not known. For V, J and clone size, that table is used; D and trimming come from the DNA. The sample table shows tens of thousands of clones, and 80% are seen once. Under 4% of the sample is taken by the ten largest.

This TCR was recovered from a woman aged 40 to 55 in good health and CMV-seronegative. The sample consisted of PBMCs. The receptor chain draws on TRBV2 and TRBJ1-1; no D segment can be confidently identified. Read as DNA, the sequence is TGTGCCAGCGGAGGACTGGAAGCTTTCTTT. Translated, this gives CASGGLEAFF.